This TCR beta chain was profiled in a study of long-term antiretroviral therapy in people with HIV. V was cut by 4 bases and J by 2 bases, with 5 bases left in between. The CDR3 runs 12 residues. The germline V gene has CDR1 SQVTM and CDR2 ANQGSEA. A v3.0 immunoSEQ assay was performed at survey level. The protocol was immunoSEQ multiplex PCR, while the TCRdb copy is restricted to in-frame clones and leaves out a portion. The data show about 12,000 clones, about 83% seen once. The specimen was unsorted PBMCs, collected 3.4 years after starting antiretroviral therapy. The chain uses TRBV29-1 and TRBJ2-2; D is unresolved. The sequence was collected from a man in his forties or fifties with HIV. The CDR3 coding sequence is TGCAGCGTTGGGGTAAACACCGGGGAGCTGTTTTTT. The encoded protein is CSVGVNTGELFF.